This TCR beta chain comes out of a study of blood T cell repertoires in COVID-19. Study-level information: COVID-19 samples collected from the United States, Italy and Spain covered acute and convalescent phases.

The germline V gene encodes CDR1 SQVTM and CDR2 ANQGSEA. This CDR3 spans 12 amino acids. V was clipped by 7 bases and J by 1 base, with 8 bases between them. The protocol was immunoSEQ multiplex PCR, while the TCRdb copy is restricted to in-frame clones and leaves out a portion. Of some 270,000 clones in the sample, 80% to 90% were seen once. Recruits, aged roughly 18 to 89 years, lived in 24 US areas. Each participant's cohort was designated according to participant-reported clinical history. Exposed participants came across a COVID-19 case within 2 weeks before study entry. This receptor was identified in a woman in her thirties or forties who had been exposed to COVID-19. The sample comprised PBMCs or T cells enriched from blood (not recorded which). The chain couples TRBV29-1 to TRBJ1-3; no definite D call. CDR3 residues: CSAYKSGNTIYF. CDR3 sequence (DNA): TGCAGCGCTTACAAATCTGGAAACACCATATATTTT. The full variable domain, with the rest looked up from reference TRBV29-1 and TRBJ1-3, is SAVISQKPSRDICQRGTSLTIQCQVDSQVTMMFWYRQQPGQSLTLIATANQGSEATYESGFVIDKFPISRPNLTFSTLTVSNMSPEDSSIYLCSAYKSGNTIYFGEGSWLTVV.